This T cell receptor beta chain was identified during a study of control samples from healthy donors and cancer patients. Trimming cost V 6 bases and J 0 bases; bases outside gene matches: 5. This CDR3 has 16 residues. Germline V CDR1 and CDR2: MNHNY, SVGAGI (reference sequence). Method: immunoSEQ multiplex PCR; TCRdb's copy keeps in-frame clones and lacks some. Of 150,000 to 200,000 clones listed, about nine tenths are singletons. The chain has TRBV6-6 and TRBJ1-6; 7 positions agree with TRBD1. Sequencing was done on a sample of blood. This clonotype was sampled from a woman aged 40 to 50 in good health. This CDR3 is CASRGGQSSYNSPLHF. CDR3 nucleotide sequence: TGTGCCAGCAGGGGGGGACAGAGCTCCTATAATTCACCCCTCCACTTT.